This T cell receptor (beta chain) was observed in a study of cytomegalovirus exposure and HLA in healthy donors. Whole-study results and caveats: In a later analysis, at a false discovery rate of 0.05, about 17,000 TCR beta sequences matched HLA alleles. Cytomegalovirus status was reportedly diagnosed by the classifier with high specificity and sensitivity. A list of about 160 TCR beta chains associated with cytomegalovirus was given.

In the PCR, 60 Vbeta and 13 Jbeta primers were used. Assay: immunoSEQ multiplex PCR; the TCRdb copy retains only in-frame clones and omits some. The sample comprises about 160,000 clones, 82% of which are singletons, and about 1.6% rests with the top ten. CDR1 is SGHRS, CDR2 YFSETQ, per germline. V shed 5 bases and J shed 6 bases, with 7 bases lying between them. The CDR3 spans 11 residues. As for this clone: The antigen is not known.

V is TRBV5-1 and J is TRBJ2-3; D is unresolved. The sequenced material came from PBMCs. The sequence was collected from a girl between 10 and 17 years old in good health and CMV-seropositive. CDR3 amino acids: CASSNGDTQYF. The CDR3 nucleotides read TGCGCCAGCAGTAACGGGGATACGCAGTATTTT.